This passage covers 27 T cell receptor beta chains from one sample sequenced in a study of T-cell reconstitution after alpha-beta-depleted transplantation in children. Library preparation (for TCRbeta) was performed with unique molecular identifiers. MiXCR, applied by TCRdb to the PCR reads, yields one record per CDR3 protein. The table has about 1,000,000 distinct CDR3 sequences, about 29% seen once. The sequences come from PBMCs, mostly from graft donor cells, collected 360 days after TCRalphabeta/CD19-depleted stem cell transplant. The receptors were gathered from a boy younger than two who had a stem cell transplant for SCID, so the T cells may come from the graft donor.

The CDR3 sequence: CASSYGRAAYEQYF. The CDR3 DNA is TGTGCCAGCAGCTACGGTAGGGCCGCCTACGAGCAGTACTTC. V is TRBV12-3 or TRBV12-4 and J is TRBJ2-7; D not resolved. The V end lost 6 bases, the J end lost 2 bases, and 14 bases lay between the germline ends. This CDR3 spans 14 amino acids.

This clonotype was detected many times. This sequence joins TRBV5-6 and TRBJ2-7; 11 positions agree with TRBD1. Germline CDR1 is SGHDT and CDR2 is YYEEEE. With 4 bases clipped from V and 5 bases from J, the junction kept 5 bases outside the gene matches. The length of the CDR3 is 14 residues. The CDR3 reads CASSRDRGLHEQYF. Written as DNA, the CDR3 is TGTGCCAGCAGCCGGGACAGGGGGTTACACGAGCAGTACTTC.

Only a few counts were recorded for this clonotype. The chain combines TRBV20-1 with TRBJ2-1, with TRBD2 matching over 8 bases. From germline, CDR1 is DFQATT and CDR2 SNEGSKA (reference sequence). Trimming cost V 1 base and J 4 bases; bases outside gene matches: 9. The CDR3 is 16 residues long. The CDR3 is CSARGLTSGPYNEQFF. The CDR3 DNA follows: TGCAGTGCTAGAGGCCTTACTAGCGGACCTTACAATGAGCAGTTCTTC.

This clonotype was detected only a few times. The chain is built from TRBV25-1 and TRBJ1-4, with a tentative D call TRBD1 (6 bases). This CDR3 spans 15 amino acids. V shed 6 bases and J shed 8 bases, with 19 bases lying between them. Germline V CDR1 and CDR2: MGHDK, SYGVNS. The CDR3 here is CASSRGDTVREKLFF. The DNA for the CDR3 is TGTGCCAGCAGCCGAGGGGACACAGTCAGAGAAAAACTGTTTTTT. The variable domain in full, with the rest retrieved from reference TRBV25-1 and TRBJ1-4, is EADIYQTPRYLVIGTGKKITLECSQTMGHDKMYWYQQDPGMELHLIHYSYGVNSTEKGDLSSESTVSRIRTEHFPLTLESARPSHTSQYLCASSRGDTVREKLFFGSGTQLSVL.

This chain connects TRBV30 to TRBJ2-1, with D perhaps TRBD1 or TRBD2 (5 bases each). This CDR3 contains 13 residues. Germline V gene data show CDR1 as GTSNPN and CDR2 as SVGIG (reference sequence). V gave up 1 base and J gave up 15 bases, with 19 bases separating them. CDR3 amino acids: CAWSGDGAVSRFF. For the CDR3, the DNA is TGTGCCTGGAGTGGTGACGGGGCCGTGAGCAGGTTCTTC. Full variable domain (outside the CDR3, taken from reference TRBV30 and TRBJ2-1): SQTIHQWPATLVQPVGSPLSLECTVEGTSNPNLYWYRQAAGRGLQLLFYSVGIGQISSEVPQNLSASRPQDRQFILSSKKLLLSDSGFYLCAWSGDGAVSRFFGPGTRLTVL.

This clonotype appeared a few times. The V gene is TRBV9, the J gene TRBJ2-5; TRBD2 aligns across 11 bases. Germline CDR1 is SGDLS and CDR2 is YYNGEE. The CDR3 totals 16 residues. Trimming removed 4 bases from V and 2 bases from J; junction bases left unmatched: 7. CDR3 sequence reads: CASSPGLAGIQETQYF. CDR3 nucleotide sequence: TGTGCCAGCAGCCCCGGACTAGCGGGCATTCAAGAGACCCAGTACTTC.

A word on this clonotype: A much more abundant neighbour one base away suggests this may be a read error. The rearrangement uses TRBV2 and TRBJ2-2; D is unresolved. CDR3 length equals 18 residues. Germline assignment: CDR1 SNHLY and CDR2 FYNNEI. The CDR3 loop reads CAISLRAVTMTNTGELFF. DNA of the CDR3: TGTGCCATCAGTTTAAGGGCAGTTACAATGACGAACACCGGGGAGCTGTTTTTT.

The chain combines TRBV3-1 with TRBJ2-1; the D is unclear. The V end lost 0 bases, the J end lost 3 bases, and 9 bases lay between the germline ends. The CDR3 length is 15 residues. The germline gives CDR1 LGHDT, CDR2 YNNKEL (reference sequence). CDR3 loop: CASSQDMAHYNEQFF. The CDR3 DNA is TGTGCCAGCAGCCAAGATATGGCTCACTACAATGAGCAGTTCTTC.

The CDR3 bases are TGTGCCAGCAGTTCTACAGGGTGGAGAAGCACTGAAGCTTTCTTT. It translates to CASSSTGWRSTEAFF. The rearrangement links TRBV12-3 or TRBV12-4 to TRBJ1-1; D may be TRBD1 (6 bases). V was clipped by 4 bases and J by 4 bases, with 16 bases between them. The CDR3 runs 15 residues.

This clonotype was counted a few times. The CDR3 region is CASRAGTNNSPLHF. The DNA of the CDR3 is TGCGCCAGCCGCGCAGGGACGAACAATTCACCCCTCCACTTT. V and J are TRBV5-1 and TRBJ1-6; tentatively, D is TRBD1 (5 bases). The length of the CDR3 is 14 residues. CDR1 and CDR2 from the germline V gene are SGHRS and YFSETQ. V was clipped by 7 bases and J by 7 bases, with 15 bases between them.

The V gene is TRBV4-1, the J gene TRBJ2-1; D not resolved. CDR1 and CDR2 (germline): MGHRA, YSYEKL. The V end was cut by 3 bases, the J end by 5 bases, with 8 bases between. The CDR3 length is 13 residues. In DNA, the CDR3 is TGCGCCAGCAGCCACTTATTACACAATGAGCAGTTCTTC. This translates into CASSHLLHNEQFF.

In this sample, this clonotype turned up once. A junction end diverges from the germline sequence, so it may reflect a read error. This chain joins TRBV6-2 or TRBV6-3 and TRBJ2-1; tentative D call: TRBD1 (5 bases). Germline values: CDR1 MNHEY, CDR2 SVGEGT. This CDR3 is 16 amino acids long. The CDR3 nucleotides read TGTGCCAGCTCGAGTAAATCAATCAGGGTATTCGGTGAGCAGTCCTTC. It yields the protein CASSSKSIRVFGEQSF.

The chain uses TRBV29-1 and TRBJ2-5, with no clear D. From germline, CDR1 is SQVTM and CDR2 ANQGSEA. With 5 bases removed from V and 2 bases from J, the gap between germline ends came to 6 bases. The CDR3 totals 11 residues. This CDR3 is CSVLRQETQYF. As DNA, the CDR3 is TGCAGCGTTCTCAGGCAAGAGACCCAGTACTTC.

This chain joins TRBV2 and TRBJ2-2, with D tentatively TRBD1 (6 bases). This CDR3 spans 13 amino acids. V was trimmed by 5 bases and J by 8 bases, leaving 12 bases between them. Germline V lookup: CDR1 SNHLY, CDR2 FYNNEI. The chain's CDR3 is CASSTGIRGELFF. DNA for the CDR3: TGTGCCAGCAGTACAGGGATTCGGGGGGAGCTGTTTTTT.

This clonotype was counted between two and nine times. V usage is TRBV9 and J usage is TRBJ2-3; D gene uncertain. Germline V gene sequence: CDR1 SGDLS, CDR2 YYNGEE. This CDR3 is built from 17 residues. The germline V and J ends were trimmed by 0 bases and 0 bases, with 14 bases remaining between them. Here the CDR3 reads CASSVDSPMPSTDTQYF. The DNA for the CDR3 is TGTGCCAGCAGCGTAGACAGTCCTATGCCTAGCACAGATACGCAGTATTTT.

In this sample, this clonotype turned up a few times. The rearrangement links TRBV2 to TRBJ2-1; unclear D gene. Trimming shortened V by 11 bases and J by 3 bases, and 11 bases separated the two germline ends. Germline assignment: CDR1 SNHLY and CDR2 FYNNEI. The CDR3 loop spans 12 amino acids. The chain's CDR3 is CAFEEVYNEQFF. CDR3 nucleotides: TGTGCCTTTGAGGAAGTCTACAATGAGCAGTTCTTC.

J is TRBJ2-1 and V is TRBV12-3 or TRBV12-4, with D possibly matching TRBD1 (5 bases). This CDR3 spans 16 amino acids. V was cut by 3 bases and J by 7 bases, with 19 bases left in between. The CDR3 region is CASSFFGQGYKNEQFF. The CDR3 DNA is TGTGCCAGCAGTTTCTTCGGGCAGGGCTACAAGAATGAGCAGTTCTTC.

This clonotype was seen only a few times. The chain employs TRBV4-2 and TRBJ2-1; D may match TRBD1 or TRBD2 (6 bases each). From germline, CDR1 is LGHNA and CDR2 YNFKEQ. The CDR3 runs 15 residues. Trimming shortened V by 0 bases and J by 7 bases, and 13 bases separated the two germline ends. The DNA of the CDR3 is TGTGCCAGCAGCCAAGATATGGGGGCGGGGAATGAGCAGTTCTTC. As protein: CASSQDMGAGNEQFF.

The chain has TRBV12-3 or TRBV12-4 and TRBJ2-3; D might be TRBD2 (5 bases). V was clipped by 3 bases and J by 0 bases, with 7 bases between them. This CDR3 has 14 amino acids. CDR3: CASSFAGSTDTQYF. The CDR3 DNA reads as TGTGCCAGCAGTTTCGCGGGTAGCACAGATACGCAGTATTTT.

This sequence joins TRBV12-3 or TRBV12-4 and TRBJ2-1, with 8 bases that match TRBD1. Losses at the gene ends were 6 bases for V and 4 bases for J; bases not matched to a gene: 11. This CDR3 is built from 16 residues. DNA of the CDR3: TGTGCCAGCAGCCATTTGACAGGGGTCCTATACAATGAGCAGTTCTTC. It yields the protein CASSHLTGVLYNEQFF.

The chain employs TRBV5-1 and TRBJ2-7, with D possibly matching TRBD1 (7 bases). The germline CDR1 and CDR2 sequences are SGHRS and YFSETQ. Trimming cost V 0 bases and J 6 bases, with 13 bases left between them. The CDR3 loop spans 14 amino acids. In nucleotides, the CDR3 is TGCGCCAGCAGCTTGGCCGACAGGGACTCCGAGCAGTACTTC. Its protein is CASSLADRDSEQYF.

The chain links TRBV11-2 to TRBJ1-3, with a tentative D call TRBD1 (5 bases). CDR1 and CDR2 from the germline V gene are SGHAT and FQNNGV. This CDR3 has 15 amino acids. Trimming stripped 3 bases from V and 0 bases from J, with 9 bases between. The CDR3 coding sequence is TGTGCCAGCAGCTTGACAGCATTCTCTGGAAACACCATATATTTT. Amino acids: CASSLTAFSGNTIYF.

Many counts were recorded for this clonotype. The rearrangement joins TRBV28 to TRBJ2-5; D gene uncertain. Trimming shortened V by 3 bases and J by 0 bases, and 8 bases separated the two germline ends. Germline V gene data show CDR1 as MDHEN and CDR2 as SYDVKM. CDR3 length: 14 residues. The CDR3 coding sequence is TGTGCCAGCAGTTTTGAACCGTACCAAGAGACCCAGTACTTC. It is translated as CASSFEPYQETQYF.

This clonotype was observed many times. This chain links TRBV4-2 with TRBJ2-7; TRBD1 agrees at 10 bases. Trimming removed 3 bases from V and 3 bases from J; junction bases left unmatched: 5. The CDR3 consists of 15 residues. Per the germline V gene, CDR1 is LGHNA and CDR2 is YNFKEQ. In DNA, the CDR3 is TGTGCCAGCAGCCACCGGACAGGGGGACTCTACGAGCAGTACTTC. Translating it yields CASSHRTGGLYEQYF.

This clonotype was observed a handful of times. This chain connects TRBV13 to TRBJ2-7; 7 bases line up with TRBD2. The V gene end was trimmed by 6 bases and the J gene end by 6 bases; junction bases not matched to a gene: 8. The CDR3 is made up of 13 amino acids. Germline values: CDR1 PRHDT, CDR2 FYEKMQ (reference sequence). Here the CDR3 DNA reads TGTGCCAGCAGTCGAGGGGCGGGGGTCGAGCAGTACTTC. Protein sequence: CASSRGAGVEQYF.

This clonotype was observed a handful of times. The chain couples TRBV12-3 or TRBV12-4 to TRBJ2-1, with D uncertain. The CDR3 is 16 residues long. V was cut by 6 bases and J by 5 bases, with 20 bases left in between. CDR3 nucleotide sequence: TGTGCCAGCAGACCCGGTACCGGGTTAGGAGACAATGAGCAGTTCTTC. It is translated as CASRPGTGLGDNEQFF.

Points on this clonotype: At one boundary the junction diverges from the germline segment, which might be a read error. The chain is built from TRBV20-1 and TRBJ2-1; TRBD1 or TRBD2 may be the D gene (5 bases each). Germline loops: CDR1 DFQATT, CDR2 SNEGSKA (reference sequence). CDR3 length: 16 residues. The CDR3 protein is CCARDHEGKRGNEQFF. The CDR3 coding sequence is TGCTGTGCTAGAGACCACGAGGGGAAGAGGGGCAATGAGCAGTTCTTC.